The source of this TCR beta chain is a study of blood T cell repertoires in COVID-19. Study background: There were acute and convalescent COVID-19 samples, and they came from the United States, Italy and Spain. Sample material is recorded as cDNA or gDNA derived from T cells, B-cell-depleted T cells, or PBMCs.

In germline, CDR1 is WNHNN, CDR2 SYGVQD (reference sequence). Trimming cost V 3 bases and J 5 bases; bases outside gene matches: 7. This CDR3 contains 15 residues. As processed by the authors: Nucleated cell counts were estimated from reference gene primer amplification. This table comes from immunoSEQ multiplex PCR, and its TCRdb copy is limited to in-frame clones, with some not included. For V, J and clone size, that table is used; D and trimming come from the DNA. The sample consists of about 170,000 clones, around 82% of them appearing once. Sequenced input: peripheral blood. This chain uses TRBV10-1 with TRBJ2-5; TRBD2 agrees at 9 bases. The sequence was collected from a human donor with acute or convalescent COVID-19. The donor label of this sample is uncertain. CDR3 DNA: TGCGCCAGCAGTGATGGTAGCGGGGGCGCGGAGACCCAGTACTTC. It yields the protein CASSDGSGGAETQYF.